These 25 T cell receptor beta chains came from one sample sequenced in a study of blood T cell repertoires in COVID-19. The assay was immunoSEQ multiplex PCR, and TCRdb's table has in-frame clones only and misses some. In the table there are fewer than 50,000 clones, about 88% of which are singletons. Input material: peripheral blood. These receptors were collected from a human donor in a cohort sampled during active COVID-19.

The chain is built from TRBV19 and TRBJ1-1; the match to TRBD1 covers 7 bases. The CDR3 runs 16 residues. Germline loops: CDR1 LNHDA, CDR2 SQIVND (reference sequence). Germline trimming cut 5 bases from V and 4 bases from J; bases unmatched to any gene: 13. The CDR3, as DNA: TGTGCCAGTAGTCCCCGCGCAGGAGGGGGCGGCACTGAAGCTTTCTTT. It is translated as CASSPRAGGGGTEAFF.

The chain's CDR3 is CASSAGGNQPQHF. The CDR3 DNA follows: TGTGCCAGCAGCGCGGGGGGGAATCAGCCCCAGCATTTT. The rearrangement joins TRBV9 to TRBJ1-5; tentative D call: TRBD1 (5 bases). Trimming took 3 bases from V and 4 from J, leaving 8 bases between them. The CDR3 spans 13 residues. Germline CDR1 reads SGDLS; CDR2 reads YYNGEE.

The chain is built from TRBV19 and TRBJ1-2; 11 bases map to TRBD1. The J segment lost 4 bases and the V segment lost 1 base, leaving 2 bases of the junction unmatched. The germline CDR1 and CDR2 sequences are LNHDA and SQIVND (reference sequence). This CDR3 region has 15 residues. CDR3: CASSIVGTGGYGYTF. In DNA form, the CDR3 reads TGTGCCAGTAGTATAGTCGGGACAGGGGGCTATGGCTACACCTTC. The entire variable domain, with the rest obtained from reference TRBV19 and TRBJ1-2, is as follows: DGGITQSPKYLFRKEGQNVTLSCEQNLNHDAMYWYRQDPGQGLRLIYYSQIVNDFQKGDIAEGYSVSREKKESFPLTVTSAQKNPTAFYLCASSIVGTGGYGYTFGSGTRLTVV.

This sequence joins TRBV6-5 and TRBJ1-2; no firm D call. V shed 6 bases and J shed 3 bases, with 11 bases lying between them. Germline V lookup: CDR1 MNHEY, CDR2 SVGAGI. This CDR3 contains 13 residues. This CDR3 reads CASRAGKYYGYTF. The CDR3 bases are TGTGCCAGCAGGGCAGGAAAATACTATGGCTACACCTTC.

The chain has TRBV6-5 and TRBJ1-2; a weak D match, TRBD1 (5 bases). V dropped 2 bases and J dropped 2 bases, with 6 bases sitting between them. The germline CDR1 and CDR2 sequences are MNHEY and SVGAGI. The CDR3 totals 13 residues. CDR3: CASSYQGNYGYTF. In DNA, the CDR3 is TGTGCCAGCAGTTACCAGGGAAACTATGGCTACACCTTC.

The chain couples TRBV19 to TRBJ2-3, with TRBD2 matching 7 bases. CDR1 and CDR2 from the germline V gene are LNHDA and SQIVND (reference sequence). The CDR3 extends over 14 amino acids. The ends lost 3 bases at V and 7 bases at J; junction bases unmatched: 7. The CDR3 region is CASSIAGAVNTQYF. For the CDR3, the DNA is TGTGCCAGTAGTATTGCGGGAGCTGTCAATACGCAGTATTTT.

Here the CDR3 reads CASSQDRRSRGDTEAFF. The CDR3 DNA sequence: TGCGCCAGCAGCCAAGATCGTCGGTCTCGGGGGGACACTGAAGCTTTCTTT. V is TRBV4-1 and J is TRBJ1-1; weak D call: TRBD1 (5 bases). The CDR3 loop spans 17 amino acids. The germline gives CDR1 MGHRA, CDR2 YSYEKL. Trimming pared 0 bases from V and 3 bases from J, leaving 17 bases between.

The DNA for the CDR3 is TGTGCCAGCTACGACAGGGGGGACACTGAAGCTTTCTTT. It yields the protein CASYDRGDTEAFF. V gene TRBV19 combines with J gene TRBJ1-1; 9 bases align to TRBD1. There are 13 residues in the CDR3. Germline values: CDR1 LNHDA, CDR2 SQIVND (reference sequence). V gave up 9 bases and J gave up 3 bases; unmatched junction bases: 5.

This rearrangement joins TRBV6-5 to TRBJ1-1; 8 bases fit TRBD1. The V and J ends lost 7 bases and 1 base, in that order; junction bases with no gene match: 5. Germline values: CDR1 MNHEY, CDR2 SVGAGI. This CDR3 comprises 14 residues. CDR3 loop: CASTRQGPNTEAFF. The CDR3 bases are TGTGCCAGCACCAGACAGGGGCCGAACACTGAAGCTTTCTTT.

This chain connects TRBV5-5 to TRBJ2-3; 9 bases map to TRBD1. Germline CDR1 is SGHKS and CDR2 is YYEKEE (reference sequence). V trimming: 4 bases; J trimming: 4 bases; junction bases outside the gene matches: 4. This CDR3 is 14 amino acids long. The CDR3 sequence: CASSGGQGPDTQYF. The DNA of the CDR3 is TGTGCCAGCAGCGGTGGACAGGGGCCAGATACGCAGTATTTT.

The J gene is TRBJ1-2, the V gene TRBV14; 10 bases fit TRBD1. V was clipped by 1 base and J by 4 bases; unmatched bases: 6. Germline-derived CDR1 and CDR2 are SGHDN and FVKESK. The CDR3 totals 16 residues. This chain's CDR3 is CASSQGDRGLVYGYTF. The CDR3 DNA follows: TGTGCCAGCAGCCAAGGTGACAGGGGGCTCGTCTATGGCTACACCTTC.

The rearrangement joins TRBV18 to TRBJ2-1; a weak D match, TRBD2 (5 bases). The CDR3 is 13 residues long. CDR1 KGHSH and CDR2 LQKENI come from the germline V gene. Trimming removed 2 bases at V and 9 bases at J, with 11 bases between. CDR3 nucleotide sequence: TGTGCCAGCTCACCAGTGCTAGCAGGTGAGCAGTTCTTC. Its translation is CASSPVLAGEQFF.

DNA of the CDR3: TGTGCCAGCAGCTTACAGGCTGCAACTAATGAAAAACTGTTTTTT. It encodes CASSLQAATNEKLFF. The chain joins TRBV7-6 to TRBJ1-4; D is undetermined. The germline CDR1 and CDR2 sequences are SGHVS and FNYEAQ. CDR3 length: 15 amino acids. V lost 2 bases and J lost 0, with 7 bases in between.

This CDR3 reads CASSFRTGLATEAFF. The CDR3 coding sequence is TGTGCCAGCAGCTTTAGGACAGGGCTAGCCACTGAAGCTTTCTTT. The chain combines TRBV7-2 with TRBJ1-1; 8 bases match TRBD1. The CDR3 consists of 15 residues. Germline V gene sequence: CDR1 SGHTA, CDR2 FQGNSA. The junction had 7 bases not matched to a gene; V was cut back by 3 bases and J by 4 bases.

DNA for the CDR3: TGTGCCACCAGTGACTCGACTAGGACAGAGACCCAGTACTTC. Protein sequence: CATSDSTRTETQYF. This chain connects TRBV24-1 to TRBJ2-5; D possibly corresponds to TRBD2 (6 bases). Germline CDR1 and CDR2: KGHDR and SFDVKD. Trimming left V 4 bases short and J 4 bases short, with 12 bases between. This CDR3 is 14 amino acids long.

This clone was recorded once. V is TRBV5-1 and J is TRBJ1-1; D call uncertain. The CDR3 loop spans 14 amino acids. Trimming stripped 3 bases from V and 10 bases from J, with 19 bases between. CDR1 and CDR2 (germline): SGHRS, YFSETQ. This CDR3 is CASSSGERFITAFF. The CDR3 nucleotides read TGCGCCAGCAGCTCCGGAGAGCGTTTTATTACAGCTTTCTTT. Full variable domain (missing parts from reference TRBV5-1 and TRBJ1-1): KAGVTQTPRYLIKTRGQQVTLSCSPISGHRSVSWYQQTPGQGLQFLFEYFSETQRNKGNFPGRFSGRQFSNSRSEMNVSTLELGDSALYLCASSSGERFITAFFGQGTRLTVV.

The chain combines TRBV3-1 (or the pseudogene TRBV3-2) with TRBJ2-5; weak D call: TRBD2 (6 bases). The germline V gene has CDR1 LGHDT and CDR2 YNNKEL (reference sequence). The CDR3 has 15 residues. Trimming removed 0 bases at V and 7 bases at J, with 15 bases between. DNA for the CDR3: TGTGCCAGCAGCCAAGAGTCCGGACTGGGAGGGACCCAGTACTTC. This gives the protein CASSQESGLGGTQYF.

The rearrangement joins TRBV7-2 to TRBJ2-1; TRBD2 might be the D (5 bases). Germline CDR1 and CDR2: SGHTA and FQGNSA. The CDR3 runs 16 residues. V was trimmed by 0 bases and J by 2 bases, leaving 11 bases between them. CDR3 DNA sequence: TGTGCCAGCAGCTTAGCGATAGCGTTCACCTACAATGAGCAGTTCTTC. It specifies CASSLAIAFTYNEQFF.

The gene calls are TRBV4-1 and TRBJ1-2; 10 nucleotides match TRBD1. This CDR3 is built from 14 residues. From germline, CDR1 is MGHRA and CDR2 YSYEKL. V was clipped by 4 bases and J by 8 bases; unmatched bases: 7. The CDR3 bases are TGCGCCAGCAGCCTTGACAGGGGGCTCATGGGCTACACCTTC. This translates into CASSLDRGLMGYTF.

The V call is TRBV4-1, the J call TRBJ2-7, with D perhaps matching TRBD2 (5 bases). The CDR3 spans 15 residues. The germline gives CDR1 MGHRA, CDR2 YSYEKL. V was trimmed by 0 bases and J by 2 bases, leaving 11 bases between them. The CDR3 sequence is CASSQDPGTTYEQYF. Here the CDR3 DNA reads TGCGCCAGCAGCCAAGATCCGGGAACGACCTACGAGCAGTACTTC.

V gene TRBV5-6 combines with J gene TRBJ2-7, with 8 nucleotides matching TRBD2. CDR1 and CDR2 from the germline V gene are SGHDT and YYEEEE. V lost 4 bases and J lost 3; bases outside the gene matches: 9. The CDR3 extends over 15 amino acids. CDR3 coding DNA: TGTGCCAGCAGCGACGTCACTAGCGGTATCTACGAGCAGTACGTC. This gives the protein CASSDVTSGIYEQYV.

The rearrangement links TRBV21-1 to TRBJ2-7; the tabulated D call, TRBD2, remains unverified against the DNA. TRBV21-1 is reported as a pseudogene. The CDR3 is 19 residues long. CDR3 sequence reads: CASSRQGRPRLAGVPEQYV. CDR3 bases: TGTGCCAGCAGCCGGCAGGGTCGCCCCAGACTAGCGGGAGTTCCCGAGCAGTACGTC.

This clone was seen once. The rearrangement uses TRBV18 and TRBJ1-2; maybe TRBD1 (6 bases). CDR3 length equals 17 residues. The ends were cut back, 0 bases at V and 5 bases at J, with 19 bases in the middle. CDR1 KGHSH and CDR2 LQKENI come from the germline V gene. CDR3 in amino acids: CASSPPGTIAGKYGYTF. The CDR3, as DNA: TGTGCCAGCTCACCACCGGGGACAATTGCCGGAAAGTATGGCTACACCTTC.

The chain carries TRBV5-1 and TRBJ1-2; D perhaps matches TRBD1 (5 bases). This CDR3 is 15 amino acids long. Germline lookup yields CDR1 SGHRS and CDR2 YFSETQ. The V and J ends lost 0 bases and 2 bases respectively, with 11 bases between them. CDR3: CASSLGRAENYGYTF. The CDR3 DNA is TGCGCCAGCAGCTTGGGCAGGGCGGAAAACTATGGCTACACCTTC.

The CDR3 nucleotides are TGTGCCAGCAGCCTCGATCTAACAGGGAATGGCTACACCTTC. This sequence encodes CASSLDLTGNGYTF. The chain combines TRBV7-9 with TRBJ1-2; D perhaps matches TRBD1 (6 bases). The germline V gene has CDR1 SEHNR and CDR2 FQNEAQ (reference sequence). V lost 5 bases to trimming and J lost 6 bases, with 16 bases between them. The CDR3 extends over 14 amino acids.